This is a list of T cell receptor beta chains from one sample in a study of regulatory T cells in long-lasting Graves disease. Each CDR3 protein is one row after TCRdb ran MiXCR on the multiplex PCR reads. This table has 500,000 or so distinct CDR3 sequences, approximately 15% appearing once. The same data also went into a second study, on T cells in Graves' hyperthyroidism and ophthalmopathy.

The source material was peripheral blood mononuclear cells (PBMCs), sampled at new diagnosis, from a patient treated with antithyroid drugs. The receptors were gathered from a woman in her forties or fifties with Graves disease. CDR3s include the opening cysteine and the closing phenylalanine or tryptophan. The order of the fields is clone size, V gene, J gene, D gene, CDR3 protein, CDR3 DNA. The D gene is left open where the match is weak. Size tells how often a clone was seen (once, few, many) or the class of an expanded clone, and some rows leave it out.

clone size: many; V gene: TRBV28; J gene: TRBJ2-7; D gene: TRBD2; CDR3 protein: CASTTSGRGNEQYF; CDR3 DNA: TGTGCCAGCACTACTAGCGGGAGGGGAAACGAGCAGTACTTC
clone size: many; V gene: TRBV28; J gene: TRBJ2-1; D gene: .; CDR3 protein: CASSFGQLYNEQFF; CDR3 DNA: TGTGCCAGCAGTTTCGGACAGTTATACAATGAGCAGTTCTTC
clone size: many; V gene: TRBV18; J gene: TRBJ2-7; D gene: .; CDR3 protein: CASLKGGPYEQYF; CDR3 DNA: TGTGCCAGCCTTAAGGGGGGCCCCTACGAGCAGTACTTC
clone size: .; V gene: TRBV19; J gene: TRBJ2-3; D gene: .; CDR3 protein: CASSDRDNRFTDTQYF; CDR3 DNA: TGTGCCAGTAGTGACCGGGACAACCGATTCACAGATACGCAGTATTTT
clone size: few; V gene: TRBV19; J gene: TRBJ2-1; D gene: .; CDR3 protein: CASSIGSGQLSYNEQFF; CDR3 DNA: TGTGCCAGTAGTATTGGATCTGGACAGCTGTCCTACAATGAGCAGTTCTTC
clone size: few; V gene: TRBV6-1; J gene: TRBJ1-1; D gene: .; CDR3 protein: CASWRAMNTEAFF; CDR3 DNA: TGTGCCAGCTGGAGGGCCATGAACACTGAAGCTTTCTTT
clone size: few; V gene: TRBV5-5; J gene: TRBJ1-4; D gene: .; CDR3 protein: CASSLARDEKLFF; CDR3 DNA: TGTGCCAGCAGCTTGGCCAGGGACGAAAAACTGTTTTTT
clone size: many; V gene: TRBV12-3/TRBV12-4; J gene: TRBJ2-1; D gene: .; CDR3 protein: CASSLRLVEHNEQFF; CDR3 DNA: TGTGCCAGCAGTTTAAGACTAGTTGAGCACAATGAGCAGTTCTTC
clone size: .; V gene: TRBV3-1; J gene: TRBJ1-1; D gene: .; CDR3 protein: CASSQVVNTETFF; CDR3 DNA: TGTGCCAGCAGCCAAGTAGTGAACACTGAAACTTTCTTT
clone size: many; V gene: TRBV28; J gene: TRBJ1-5; D gene: .; CDR3 protein: CASSSPRSNQPQHF; CDR3 DNA: TGTGCCAGCAGTTCCCCGAGAAGCAATCAGCCCCAGCATTTT
clone size: few; V gene: TRBV28; J gene: TRBJ1-2; D gene: TRBD1; CDR3 protein: CASSLSGWDRGFRDGYTF; CDR3 DNA: TGTGCCAGCAGTTTAAGTGGTTGGGACAGGGGCTTTCGGGATGGCTACACCTTC
clone size: few; V gene: TRBV3-1; J gene: TRBJ2-5; D gene: TRBD2; CDR3 protein: CASSQRGEAETQYF; CDR3 DNA: TGTGCCAGCAGCCAACGGGGGGAGGCGGAGACCCAGTACTTC
clone size: few; V gene: TRBV12-3/TRBV12-4; J gene: TRBJ2-1; D gene: .; CDR3 protein: CASSFGREQFF; CDR3 DNA: TGTGCCAGCAGTTTCGGGCGAGAGCAGTTCTTC
clone size: few; V gene: TRBV7-2; J gene: TRBJ2-5; D gene: TRBD1; CDR3 protein: CASSPRQGKETQYF; CDR3 DNA: TGTGCCAGCAGCCCCCGACAGGGGAAAGAGACCCAGTACTTC
clone size: .; V gene: TRBV7-9; J gene: TRBJ2-1; D gene: TRBD2; CDR3 protein: CASSLAAGVGEQFF; CDR3 DNA: TGTGCCAGCAGCTTAGCAGCGGGAGTTGGTGAGCAGTTCTTC
clone size: few; V gene: TRBV9; J gene: TRBJ1-4; D gene: .; CDR3 protein: CASSVAWDTTNEKLFF; CDR3 DNA: TGTGCCAGCAGCGTAGCCTGGGACACAACTAATGAAAAACTGTTTTTT
clone size: few; V gene: TRBV12-3/TRBV12-4; J gene: TRBJ2-1; D gene: .; CDR3 protein: CASSHLVMVPGVSYNEQFF; CDR3 DNA: TGTGCCAGCAGCCACTTGGTTATGGTCCCGGGGGTGTCCTACAATGAGCAGTTCTTC
clone size: .; V gene: TRBV5-1; J gene: TRBJ1-2; D gene: .; CDR3 protein: CASSLEGDTNYGYTF; CDR3 DNA: TGCGCCAGCAGCTTGGAAGGGGATACTAACTATGGCTACACCTTC
clone size: few; V gene: TRBV11-2; J gene: TRBJ1-3; D gene: TRBD1; CDR3 protein: CASSPRDRRFSGNTIYF; CDR3 DNA: TGTGCCAGCAGCCCCCGGGACAGGAGATTCTCTGGAAACACCATATATTTT
clone size: many; V gene: TRBV27; J gene: TRBJ2-3; D gene: TRBD2; CDR3 protein: CASSRRVAGVSDTQYF; CDR3 DNA: TGTGCCAGCTCCCGGCGAGTAGCGGGAGTCTCAGATACGCAGTATTTT
clone size: .; V gene: TRBV6-2/TRBV6-3; J gene: TRBJ2-1; D gene: TRBD2; CDR3 protein: CASSYGGGGRDRRNEQFF; CDR3 DNA: TGTGCCAGCAGTTACGGTGGTGGCGGGAGGGACCGTCGGAATGAGCAGTTCTTC
clone size: many; V gene: TRBV28; J gene: TRBJ2-1; D gene: .; CDR3 protein: CASSLVQSSYNEQFF; CDR3 DNA: TGTGCCAGCAGTTTGGTACAGAGCTCCTACAATGAGCAGTTCTTC
clone size: .; V gene: TRBV12-3/TRBV12-4; J gene: TRBJ2-1; D gene: TRBD2; CDR3 protein: CAVGGDGRDEQFF; CDR3 DNA: TGTGCAGTCGGGGGGGACGGTCGCGATGAGCAGTTCTTC
clone size: many; V gene: TRBV28; J gene: TRBJ2-2; D gene: .; CDR3 protein: CASTPRGGYTGELFF; CDR3 DNA: TGTGCCAGCACACCTCGGGGTGGCTACACCGGGGAGCTGTTTTTT
clone size: .; V gene: TRBV6-1; J gene: TRBJ2-7; D gene: TRBD1; CDR3 protein: CASSNPGQGPSYEQYF; CDR3 DNA: TGTGCCAGCAGCAATCCGGGACAGGGCCCTTCCTACGAGCAGTACTTC
clone size: .; V gene: TRBV5-6; J gene: TRBJ2-1; D gene: TRBD2; CDR3 protein: CASSFTSGSKYNEQFF; CDR3 DNA: TGTGCCAGCAGCTTCACTAGCGGGAGCAAATACAATGAGCAGTTCTTC
clone size: few; V gene: TRBV10-3; J gene: TRBJ2-1; D gene: .; CDR3 protein: CAISDGESSYNEQFF; CDR3 DNA: TGTGCCATCAGTGACGGTGAGAGCTCCTACAATGAGCAGTTCTTC
clone size: many; V gene: TRBV20-1; J gene: TRBJ2-5; D gene: .; CDR3 protein: CSASGYWFKETQYF; CDR3 DNA: TGCAGTGCTAGCGGTTACTGGTTTAAAGAGACCCAGTACTTC
clone size: few; V gene: TRBV4-1; J gene: TRBJ2-2; D gene: TRBD1; CDR3 protein: CASSQGDREGTGELFF; CDR3 DNA: TGCGCCAGCAGCCAAGGGGACAGGGAGGGGACCGGGGAGCTGTTTTTT
clone size: .; V gene: TRBV7-2; J gene: TRBJ2-5; D gene: .; CDR3 protein: CASSFRTEKETQYF; CDR3 DNA: TGTGCCAGCAGCTTCCGGACAGAAAAAGAGACCCAGTACTTC
clone size: many; V gene: TRBV28; J gene: TRBJ2-7; D gene: TRBD1; CDR3 protein: CASSTRGLAYEQYF; CDR3 DNA: TGTGCCAGCAGTACAAGGGGGCTGGCCTACGAGCAGTACTTC
clone size: many; V gene: TRBV20-1; J gene: TRBJ2-7; D gene: .; CDR3 protein: CSARDLRLNYEQYF; CDR3 DNA: TGCAGTGCTAGAGATTTGCGGCTCAACTACGAGCAGTACTTC
clone size: many; V gene: TRBV12-3/TRBV12-4; J gene: TRBJ1-2; D gene: TRBD1; CDR3 protein: CASSRGQGYGYTF; CDR3 DNA: TGTGCCAGCAGTAGGGGACAGGGCTATGGCTACACCTTC
clone size: .; V gene: TRBV7-6; J gene: TRBJ2-7; D gene: .; CDR3 protein: CASSLASGLEQYF; CDR3 DNA: TGTGCCAGCAGCTTAGCGTCGGGGCTCGAGCAGTACTTC
clone size: few; V gene: TRBV4-1; J gene: TRBJ2-1; D gene: TRBD2; CDR3 protein: CASSLSGRAVNEQFF; CDR3 DNA: TGCGCCAGCAGCCTGAGCGGGAGGGCCGTCAATGAGCAGTTCTTC
clone size: .; V gene: TRBV7-2; J gene: TRBJ1-2; D gene: .; CDR3 protein: CASRFGGGDYTF; CDR3 DNA: TGTGCCAGCAGATTCGGCGGGGGGGACTACACCTTC
clone size: .; V gene: TRBV7-9; J gene: TRBJ2-7; D gene: TRBD2; CDR3 protein: CASDPARGGEQYF; CDR3 DNA: TGTGCCAGCGACCCCGCTCGGGGGGGCGAGCAGTACTTC
clone size: .; V gene: TRBV29-1; J gene: TRBJ2-1; D gene: TRBD2; CDR3 protein: CSVPGLAGVSGGEQFF; CDR3 DNA: TGCAGCGTTCCAGGACTAGCGGGAGTTAGTGGCGGTGAGCAGTTCTTC
clone size: few; V gene: TRBV5-8; J gene: TRBJ1-2; D gene: .; CDR3 protein: CASRRPPNYGYTF; CDR3 DNA: TGTGCCAGCAGACGGCCCCCAAACTATGGCTACACCTTC
clone size: many; V gene: TRBV12-3/TRBV12-4; J gene: TRBJ2-1; D gene: TRBD1; CDR3 protein: CASTSGTGVNEQFF; CDR3 DNA: TGTGCCAGCACCTCCGGGACAGGGGTCAATGAGCAGTTCTTC
clone size: few; V gene: TRBV10-3; J gene: TRBJ2-1; D gene: .; CDR3 protein: CAISGPSGTNNEQFF; CDR3 DNA: TGTGCCATCAGTGGCCCATCCGGGACCAACAATGAGCAGTTCTTC
clone size: many; V gene: TRBV7-9; J gene: TRBJ2-3; D gene: TRBD2; CDR3 protein: CASSSASGRGADTQYF; CDR3 DNA: TGTGCCAGCAGTTCGGCTAGCGGGAGGGGCGCAGATACGCAGTATTTT
clone size: .; V gene: TRBV7-3; J gene: TRBJ2-3; D gene: TRBD2; CDR3 protein: CASSPGAGGHDTQYF; CDR3 DNA: TGTGCCAGCAGCCCCGGGGCGGGGGGCCACGATACGCAGTATTTT
clone size: many; V gene: TRBV28; J gene: TRBJ2-4; D gene: TRBD1; CDR3 protein: CASSLSGTGGRDIQYF; CDR3 DNA: TGTGCCAGCAGTTTATCCGGGACAGGGGGGAGAGACATTCAGTACTTC
clone size: many; V gene: TRBV9; J gene: TRBJ2-3; D gene: .; CDR3 protein: CASSVASRGDTQYF; CDR3 DNA: TGTGCCAGCAGCGTAGCTTCAAGAGGAGATACGCAGTATTTT
clone size: .; V gene: TRBV7-2; J gene: TRBJ1-2; D gene: .; CDR3 protein: CASSLDRDTEGYGYTF; CDR3 DNA: TGTGCCAGCAGCTTAGATCGTGACACCGAGGGCTATGGCTACACCTTC
clone size: .; V gene: TRBV5-1; J gene: TRBJ2-2; D gene: TRBD2; CDR3 protein: CASSLETSANTGELFF; CDR3 DNA: TGCGCCAGCAGCTTGGAGACTAGCGCAAACACCGGGGAGCTGTTTTTT
clone size: few; V gene: TRBV19; J gene: TRBJ2-5; D gene: TRBD1; CDR3 protein: CASSGTGGGSETQYF; CDR3 DNA: TGTGCCAGTTCCGGGACAGGGGGAGGGTCGGAGACCCAGTACTTC
clone size: many; V gene: TRBV6-1; J gene: TRBJ1-5; D gene: TRBD1; CDR3 protein: CASNRSRDRVVGQPQHF; CDR3 DNA: TGTGCCAGCAACCGATCCCGGGACAGGGTTGTTGGGCAGCCCCAGCATTTT
clone size: few; V gene: TRBV5-1; J gene: TRBJ2-5; D gene: .; CDR3 protein: CASSLSPGLVQETQYF; CDR3 DNA: TGCGCCAGCAGCTTAAGCCCGGGGCTGGTGCAAGAGACCCAGTACTTC
clone size: many; V gene: TRBV28; J gene: TRBJ2-5; D gene: .; CDR3 protein: CASGLGAQETQYF; CDR3 DNA: TGTGCCAGCGGCTTAGGGGCGCAGGAGACCCAGTACTTC
clone size: many; V gene: TRBV2; J gene: TRBJ2-3; D gene: TRBD2; CDR3 protein: CASSEGIGTSGRASQYF; CDR3 DNA: TGTGCCAGCAGTGAAGGAATCGGGACTAGCGGGAGGGCCTCGCAGTATTTT
clone size: many; V gene: TRBV6-1; J gene: TRBJ2-5; D gene: .; CDR3 protein: CASNTGQGVETQYF; CDR3 DNA: TGTGCCAGCAATACGGGGCAGGGTGTTGAGACCCAGTACTTC
clone size: many; V gene: TRBV6-1; J gene: TRBJ1-3; D gene: TRBD1; CDR3 protein: CASSATGTGPFGSGNTIYF; CDR3 DNA: TGTGCCAGCAGTGCGACCGGGACAGGGCCTTTTGGCTCTGGAAACACCATATATTTT
clone size: .; V gene: TRBV27; J gene: TRBJ1-1; D gene: .; CDR3 protein: CASSSQGSSEAFF; CDR3 DNA: TGTGCCAGCAGTTCTCAGGGGTCTTCTGAAGCTTTCTTT
clone size: .; V gene: TRBV7-9; J gene: TRBJ2-2; D gene: TRBD2; CDR3 protein: CASSPLPGLAGGVFGELFF; CDR3 DNA: TGTGCCAGCAGCCCGCTTCCGGGACTAGCGGGAGGGGTTTTCGGGGAGCTGTTTTTT
clone size: few; V gene: TRBV19; J gene: TRBJ2-2; D gene: .; CDR3 protein: CAIREAGDTGELFF; CDR3 DNA: TGTGCCATTCGGGAAGCAGGGGACACCGGGGAGCTGTTTTTT
clone size: many; V gene: TRBV27; J gene: TRBJ2-1; D gene: .; CDR3 protein: CASSAGRSYNEQFF; CDR3 DNA: TGTGCCAGCAGTGCCGGGCGCTCCTACAATGAGCAGTTCTTC
clone size: .; V gene: TRBV14; J gene: TRBJ2-7; D gene: .; CDR3 protein: CASSQRTNSYEQYF; CDR3 DNA: TGTGCCAGCAGCCAAAGGACCAACTCCTACGAGCAGTACTTC